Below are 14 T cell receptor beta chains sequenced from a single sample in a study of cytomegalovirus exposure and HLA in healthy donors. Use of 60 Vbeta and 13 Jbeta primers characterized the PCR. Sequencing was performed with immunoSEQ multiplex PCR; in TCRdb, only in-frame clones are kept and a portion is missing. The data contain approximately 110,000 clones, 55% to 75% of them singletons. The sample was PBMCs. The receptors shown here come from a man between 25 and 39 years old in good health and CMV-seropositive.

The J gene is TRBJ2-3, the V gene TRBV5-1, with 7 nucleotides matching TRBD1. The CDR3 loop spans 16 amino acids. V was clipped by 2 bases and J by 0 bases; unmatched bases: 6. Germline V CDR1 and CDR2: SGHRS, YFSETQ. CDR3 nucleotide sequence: TGCGCCAGCAGCTTAGGGACAGTGAGGAGCACAGATACGCAGTATTTT. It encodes CASSLGTVRSTDTQYF. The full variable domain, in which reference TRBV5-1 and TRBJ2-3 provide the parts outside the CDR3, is KAGVTQTPRYLIKTRGQQVTLSCSPISGHRSVSWYQQTPGQGLQFLFEYFSETQRNKGNFPGRFSGRQFSNSRSEMNVSTLELGDSALYLCASSLGTVRSTDTQYFGPGTRLTVL.

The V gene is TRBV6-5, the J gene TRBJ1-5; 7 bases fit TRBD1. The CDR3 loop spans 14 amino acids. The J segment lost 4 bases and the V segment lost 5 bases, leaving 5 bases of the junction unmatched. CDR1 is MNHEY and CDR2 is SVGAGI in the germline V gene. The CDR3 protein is CASSLGQVNQPQHF. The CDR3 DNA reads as TGTGCCAGCAGTCTTGGACAGGTTAATCAGCCCCAGCATTTT.

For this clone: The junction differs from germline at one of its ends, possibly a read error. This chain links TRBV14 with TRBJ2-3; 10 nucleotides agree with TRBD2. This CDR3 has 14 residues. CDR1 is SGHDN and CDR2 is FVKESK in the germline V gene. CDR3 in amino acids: CASSQGTSADTQYF. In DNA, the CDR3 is TGTGCCAGCAGTCAAGGGACTAGCGCAGATACGCAGTATTTT. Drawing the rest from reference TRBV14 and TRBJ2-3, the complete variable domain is EAGVTQFPSHSVIEKGQTVTLRCDPISGHDNLYWYRRVMGKEIKFLLHFVKESKQDESGMPNNRFLAERTGGTYSTLKVQPAELEDSGVYFCASSQGTSADTQYFGPGTRLTVL.

This CDR3 is CASSRDRAGANVLTF. CDR3 sequence (DNA): TGCGCCAGCAGCCGGGACAGGGCTGGGGCCAACGTCCTGACTTTC. The V call is TRBV5-1, the J call TRBJ2-6; 9 nucleotides match TRBD1. Trimming at V came to 4 bases and at J to 2 bases, leaving 1 base not matched to a gene. In germline, CDR1 is SGHRS, CDR2 YFSETQ. The CDR3 sequence is 15 residues long.

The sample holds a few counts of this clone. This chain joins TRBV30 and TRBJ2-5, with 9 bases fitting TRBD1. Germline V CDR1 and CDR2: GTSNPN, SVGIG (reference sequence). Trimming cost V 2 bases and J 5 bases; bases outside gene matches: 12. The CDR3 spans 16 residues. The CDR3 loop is CAWSTMDRGVSETQYF. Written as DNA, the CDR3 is TGTGCCTGGAGTACAATGGACAGGGGTGTGTCGGAGACCCAGTACTTC.

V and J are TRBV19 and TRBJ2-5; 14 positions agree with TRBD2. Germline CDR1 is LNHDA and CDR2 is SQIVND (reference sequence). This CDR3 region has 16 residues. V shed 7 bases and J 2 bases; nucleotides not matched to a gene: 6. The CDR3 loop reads CASKGLAGGLQETQYF. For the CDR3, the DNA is TGTGCCAGTAAAGGACTAGCGGGGGGCCTACAAGAGACCCAGTACTTC.

The CDR3 coding sequence is TGTGCCAGCAGCCCCCACTCGGGCAGGCGGGGTGGCTACACCTTC. Its translation: CASSPHSGRRGGYTF. J is TRBJ1-2 and V is TRBV21-1. TRBV21-1 is listed as a pseudogene. This CDR3 region has 15 residues.

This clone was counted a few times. The CDR3 region is CASSPSTDTQYF. CDR3 DNA sequence: TGTGCCAGCAGCCCGTCCACAGATACGCAGTATTTT. The chain recombines TRBV11-3 with TRBJ2-3; D gene unclear. Germline V gene sequence: CDR1 SGHNT, CDR2 YENEEA. Trimming cost V 5 bases and J 2 bases, with 5 bases left between them. The CDR3 length is 12 residues.

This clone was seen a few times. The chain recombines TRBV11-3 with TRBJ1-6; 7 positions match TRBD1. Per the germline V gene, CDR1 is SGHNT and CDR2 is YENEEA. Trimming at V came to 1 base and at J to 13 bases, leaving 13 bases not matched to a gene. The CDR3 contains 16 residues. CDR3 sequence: CASSLGTGTAGEPLHF. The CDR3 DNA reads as TGTGCCAGCAGCTTAGGGACCGGGACAGCGGGGGAGCCCCTCCACTTT.

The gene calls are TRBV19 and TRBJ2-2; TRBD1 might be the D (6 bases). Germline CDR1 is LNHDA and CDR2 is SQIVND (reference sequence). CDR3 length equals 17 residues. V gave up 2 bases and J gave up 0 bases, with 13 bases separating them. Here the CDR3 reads CASSIKFTGTNTGELFF. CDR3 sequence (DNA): TGTGCCAGTAGTATAAAGTTTACAGGGACGAACACCGGGGAGCTGTTTTTT.

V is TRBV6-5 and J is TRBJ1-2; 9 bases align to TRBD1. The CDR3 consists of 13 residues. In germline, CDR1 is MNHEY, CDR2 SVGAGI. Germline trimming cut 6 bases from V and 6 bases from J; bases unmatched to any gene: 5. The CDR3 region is CASSPQGADGYTF. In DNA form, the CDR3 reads TGTGCCAGCAGCCCACAGGGGGCGGATGGCTACACCTTC.

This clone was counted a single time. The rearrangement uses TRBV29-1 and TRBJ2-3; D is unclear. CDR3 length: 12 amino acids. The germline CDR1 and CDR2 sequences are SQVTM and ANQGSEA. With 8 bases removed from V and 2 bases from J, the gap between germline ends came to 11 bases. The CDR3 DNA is TGCAGCCCGAACACCCTCACAGATACGCAGTATTTT. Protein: CSPNTLTDTQYF.

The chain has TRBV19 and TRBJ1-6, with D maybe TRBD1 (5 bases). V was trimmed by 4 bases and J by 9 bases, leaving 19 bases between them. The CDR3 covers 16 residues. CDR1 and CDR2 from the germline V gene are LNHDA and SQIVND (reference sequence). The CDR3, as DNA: TGTGCCAGTAGTACACACCCAGGGCCAGGCGGTTCACCCCTCCACTTT. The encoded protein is CASSTHPGPGGSPLHF.

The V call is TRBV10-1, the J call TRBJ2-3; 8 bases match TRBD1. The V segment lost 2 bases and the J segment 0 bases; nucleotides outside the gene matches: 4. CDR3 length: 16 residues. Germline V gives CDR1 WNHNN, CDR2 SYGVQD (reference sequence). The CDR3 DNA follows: TGCGCCAGCAGTGAGGGCAGGGGGCTGAGCACAGATACGCAGTATTTT. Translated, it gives CASSEGRGLSTDTQYF.